This T cell receptor beta chain came from a study of identifying expanded T cells in peripheral blood. Notes on this clone: The antigen is unknown.

No infections or other immune events were documented during collection. In germline, CDR1 is SEHNR, CDR2 FQNEAQ (reference sequence). V was clipped by 5 bases and J by 8 bases; unmatched bases: 13. The CDR3 consists of 16 residues. Study findings and constraints: Over around two and four weeks, about 16 and 20 clones changed, versus around 1.2 between replicates. Approximately two-week clone count variance significantly increased as total template count grew.

Produced via immunoSEQ multiplex PCR; TCRdb's table is partial and in-frame only. This sample has 81,000 or so clones; over 80% occur once, and the top ten carry around 20%. Sequenced sample: blood. The chain joins TRBV7-9 to TRBJ2-7; 12 nucleotides line up with TRBD1. The TCR sequence derives from a person between 18 and 75 years old in good health. CDR3 sequence (DNA): TGTGCCAGCAGCCCTCCGGGACAGGGGGCTACGGCTCAGCAGTACTTC. Residues: CASSPPGQGATAQQYF.